The 31 T cell receptor beta chains given below trace back to one sample, sequenced in a study of cytomegalovirus exposure and HLA in healthy donors. Some clones are missing from TCRdb's copy, which holds only in-frame ones; the method was immunoSEQ multiplex PCR. This table has 300,000 to 350,000 clones, around 90% appearing once. The specimen sequenced was PBMCs. These receptor sequences come from a man aged 25-40 years in good health and CMV-seronegative.

V usage is TRBV9 and J usage is TRBJ2-1; D remains ambiguous. The CDR3 runs to 14 residues. From germline, CDR1 is SGDLS and CDR2 YYNGEE. Between the trimmed V and J ends, which lost 0 bases and 3 bases, there was a span of 7 bases. The DNA of the CDR3 is TGTGCCAGCAGCGTAGAAGGAGACTACAATGAGCAGTTCTTC. Amino acids: CASSVEGDYNEQFF.

This chain connects TRBV2 to TRBJ1-4; no definite D call. Germline V gene data show CDR1 as SNHLY and CDR2 as FYNNEI. V lost 4 bases, J lost 5 bases, and 14 bases lay in between. CDR3 size: 15 residues. As DNA, the CDR3 is TGTGCCAGCAGTGTGGGAGGGCTGAGGAATGAAAAACTGTTTTTT. It translates to CASSVGGLRNEKLFF.

The chain carries TRBV30 and TRBJ2-2, with TRBD2 as a possible D gene (5 bases). The CDR3 consists of 14 residues. V lost 4 bases and J 4 bases, leaving 13 bases between the germline ends. Germline loops: CDR1 GTSNPN, CDR2 SVGIG (reference sequence). The CDR3 region has the DNA TGTGCCTGGAATACTAGGCCCCTCACCGGGGAGCTGTTTTTT. The encoded protein is CAWNTRPLTGELFF.

This chain connects TRBV27 to TRBJ2-7; TRBD2 agrees at 13 bases. V was clipped by 6 bases and J by 7 bases; unmatched bases: 6. Per germline, CDR1 MNHEY and CDR2 SMNVEV (reference sequence). The CDR3 contains 14 residues. The CDR3 coding sequence is TGTGCCAGCAGCCTACTAGCGGGGGGGCCTGAGCAGTACTTC. This sequence encodes CASSLLAGGPEQYF.

CDR3 DNA sequence: TGTGCCAGCAGCCGAGACAGATACGAGCAGTACTTC. This gives the protein CASSRDRYEQYF. This chain connects TRBV6-6 to TRBJ2-7; a possible D gene is TRBD1 (5 bases). V was trimmed by 6 bases and J by 4 bases, leaving 10 bases between them. The germline gives CDR1 MNHNY, CDR2 SVGAGI (reference sequence). The CDR3 runs 12 residues.

This CDR3 reads CASSLTSPPYEQYF. In DNA, the CDR3 is TGTGCCAGCAGCTTAACATCACCACCCTACGAGCAGTACTTC. The chain uses TRBV7-9 and TRBJ2-7; D gene unclear. Germline V gene sequence: CDR1 SEHNR, CDR2 FQNEAQ (reference sequence). Trimming removed 2 bases from V and 2 bases from J, with 10 bases in between. The CDR3 spans 14 residues.

The chain has TRBV5-4 and TRBJ2-7; 7 nucleotides match TRBD2. Germline lookup yields CDR1 SGHNT and CDR2 YYREEE (reference sequence). V dropped 1 base and J dropped 7; count of bases not matched to a gene: 5. This CDR3 has 13 residues. The CDR3, as DNA: TGTGCCAGCAGCTTGTTTGCGGGGGTGGAGCAGTACTTC. It specifies CASSLFAGVEQYF.

The chain is built from TRBV19 and TRBJ2-7; 9 bases match TRBD2. The CDR3 has 15 residues. Germline V lookup: CDR1 LNHDA, CDR2 SQIVND (reference sequence). V lost 5 bases, J lost 2 bases, and 7 bases stayed unmatched. The CDR3 spells CASSREVAGAYEQYF. CDR3 bases: TGTGCCAGTAGTCGGGAAGTAGCGGGGGCCTACGAGCAGTACTTC.

The chain uses TRBV18 and TRBJ1-1; no reliable D call. The V gene's germline CDR1 is KGHSH and CDR2 LQKENI. V was cut by 6 bases and J by 3 bases, with 11 bases left in between. There are 13 residues in the CDR3. CDR3 DNA sequence: TGTGCCAGCTCCATAAGTGAGTACACTGAAGCTTTCTTT. Amino acids: CASSISEYTEAFF.

The chain has TRBV5-1 and TRBJ2-5, with D perhaps matching TRBD1 (6 bases). The CDR3 loop spans 15 amino acids. The germline V and J ends were trimmed by 4 bases and 5 bases, with 18 bases remaining between them. CDR1 SGHRS and CDR2 YFSETQ come from the germline V gene. The CDR3 DNA follows: TGCGCCAGCAGCGTACAGGGTACCCCCTTGGAGACCCAGTACTTC. Translating gives CASSVQGTPLETQYF.

The chain links TRBV5-1 to TRBJ2-5; tentatively, D is TRBD1 (5 bases). The CDR3 extends over 15 amino acids. Germline V gene sequence: CDR1 SGHRS, CDR2 YFSETQ. The ends were cut back, 0 bases at V and 5 bases at J, with 14 bases in the middle. In nucleotides, the CDR3 is TGCGCCAGCAGCTTGGAGGCAGGGCTGGGGGAGACCCAGTACTTC. Its translation: CASSLEAGLGETQYF.

The rearrangement links TRBV7-9 to TRBJ2-7; D possibly corresponds to TRBD2 (5 bases). Germline CDR1 SEHNR, CDR2 FQNEAQ (reference sequence). The V end lost 4 bases, the J end lost 3 bases, and 16 bases lay between the germline ends. This CDR3 region has 15 residues. The DNA of the CDR3 is TGTGCCAGCAGCTCAGGACTCTCGCTCGACTACGAGCAGTACTTC. It translates to CASSSGLSLDYEQYF.

The chain is built from TRBV7-8 and TRBJ1-1; weak D call: TRBD1 (6 bases). The CDR3 loop spans 16 amino acids. The germline V gene has CDR1 SGHVS and CDR2 FQNEAQ. Trimming removed 2 bases at V and 0 bases at J, with 13 bases between. CDR3 nucleotide sequence: TGTGCCAGCAGCTTAAAGGGGGGGCGCGTGAACACTGAAGCTTTCTTT. Encoded protein: CASSLKGGRVNTEAFF.

The chain carries TRBV11-2 and TRBJ1-6; TRBD1 is a possible D gene (6 bases). This CDR3 is 16 amino acids long. The germline CDR1 and CDR2 sequences are SGHAT and FQNNGV. V gave up 5 bases and J gave up 7 bases, with 18 bases separating them. CDR3 loop: CASSAQGSRWNSPLHF. For the CDR3, the DNA is TGTGCCAGCAGCGCCCAGGGGAGTCGGTGGAATTCACCCCTCCACTTT.

The chain recombines TRBV18 with TRBJ2-7; 9 bases align to TRBD1. The CDR3 loop spans 15 amino acids. CDR1 is KGHSH and CDR2 is LQKENI in the germline V gene. The trim removed 6 bases at V and 1 base at J, leaving 7 bases unmatched. As DNA, the CDR3 is TGTGCCAGCTCGCAACCGGGACAGGGTTCCTACGAGCAGTACTTC. This translates into CASSQPGQGSYEQYF.

The J gene is TRBJ1-2, the V gene TRBV20-1; D is ambiguous. Germline V gene sequence: CDR1 DFQATT, CDR2 SNEGSKA (reference sequence). CDR3 length: 11 residues. V was clipped by 6 bases and J by 0 bases, with 5 bases between them. The CDR3 region has the DNA TGCAGTGCCTCAGCTAACTATGGCTACACCTTC. Protein product: CSASANYGYTF.

In regard to this clone: Distinct nucleotide sequences in the sample also encode this CDR3. The rearrangement joins TRBV18 to TRBJ2-7; no reliable D call. V was cut by 2 bases and J by 0 bases, with 5 bases left in between. The germline V gene encodes CDR1 KGHSH and CDR2 LQKENI. The CDR3 spans 13 residues. The CDR3 nucleotides read TGTGCCAGCTCACCAGGGCTCTCCTACGAGCAGTACTTC. Translating gives CASSPGLSYEQYF.

The rearrangement uses TRBV19 and TRBJ1-2; no firm D call. The CDR3 sequence is 15 residues long. The V gene's germline CDR1 is LNHDA and CDR2 SQIVND (reference sequence). Trimming pared 3 bases from V and 7 bases from J, leaving 18 bases between. The chain's CDR3 is CASSITDQAGFGYTF. CDR3 in DNA: TGTGCCAGTAGTATCACCGACCAAGCGGGTTTTGGCTACACCTTC.

The rearrangement links TRBV27 to TRBJ2-5; the D gene is possibly TRBD1 (6 bases). The germline V and J ends were trimmed by 5 bases and 4 bases, with 11 bases remaining between them. Germline values: CDR1 MNHEY, CDR2 SMNVEV (reference sequence). The CDR3 runs 13 residues. The DNA for the CDR3 is TGTGCCAGCAGTCGATTCAGGGGAGAGACCCAGTACTTC. Protein: CASSRFRGETQYF.

J is TRBJ1-2 and V is TRBV4-1; 7 bases match TRBD1. The CDR3 has 16 residues. CDR1 and CDR2 from the germline V gene are MGHRA and YSYEKL. The V and J ends lost 0 bases and 3 bases, in that order; junction bases with no gene match: 7. CDR3 amino acids: CASSQDGGRGYYGYTF. The CDR3 DNA reads TGCGCCAGCAGCCAAGATGGGGGCAGGGGGTACTATGGCTACACCTTC.

This sequence joins TRBV2 and TRBJ2-1, with TRBD2 matching over 8 bases. CDR3 size: 16 residues. The V gene's germline CDR1 is SNHLY and CDR2 FYNNEI. V was pared by 4 bases and J by 5 bases, with 10 bases of the junction left unmatched. In DNA, the CDR3 is TGTGCCAGCAGTGTACGGGAGCGGGGGTCGGACAATGAGCAGTTCTTC. It yields the protein CASSVRERGSDNEQFF.

V and J are TRBV18 and TRBJ2-1; the D gene is possibly TRBD2 (6 bases). Trimming took off 4 bases at V and 4 bases at J, with 11 bases between the two ends. Germline loops: CDR1 KGHSH, CDR2 LQKENI. The CDR3 is made up of 14 amino acids. The CDR3 protein is CASSLSGGYNEQFF. Here the CDR3 DNA reads TGTGCCAGCTCACTTTCCGGGGGATACAATGAGCAGTTCTTC.

The genes are TRBV7-2 and TRBJ1-1, with D maybe TRBD1 (5 bases). There are 13 residues in the CDR3. V lost 5 bases and J lost 7, with 14 bases in between. CDR1 and CDR2 (germline): SGHTA, FQGNSA. The CDR3 DNA sequence: TGTGCCAGCAGCACCTTGGGGGGGAGTGAAGCTTTCTTT. Translating gives CASSTLGGSEAFF.

The chain is built from TRBV29-1 and TRBJ1-2; maybe TRBD1 (6 bases). This CDR3 is 11 amino acids long. Germline V gives CDR1 SQVTM, CDR2 ANQGSEA. Trimming took 2 bases from V and 7 from J, leaving 8 bases between them. The CDR3 reads CSVENRAGYTF. CDR3 nucleotide sequence: TGCAGCGTTGAAAACAGGGCTGGCTACACCTTC. Full variable domain (outside the CDR3, taken from reference TRBV29-1 and TRBJ1-2): SAVISQKPSRDICQRGTSLTIQCQVDSQVTMMFWYRQQPGQSLTLIATANQGSEATYESGFVIDKFPISRPNLTFSTLTVSNMSPEDSSIYLCSVENRAGYTFGSGTRLTVV.

The chain joins TRBV5-5 to TRBJ1-2; D is ambiguous. Trimming left V 4 bases short and J 5 bases short, with 12 bases between. Per the germline V gene, CDR1 is SGHKS and CDR2 is YYEKEE (reference sequence). CDR3 length: 13 amino acids. Here the CDR3 reads CASSLEAAYGYTF. CDR3 DNA: TGTGCCAGCAGCCTCGAGGCAGCGTATGGCTACACCTTC. Full variable domain (missing parts from reference TRBV5-5 and TRBJ1-2): DAGVTQSPTHLIKTRGQQVTLRCSPISGHKSVSWYQQVLGQGPQFIFQYYEKEERGRGNFPDRFSARQFPNYSSELNVNALLLGDSALYLCASSLEAAYGYTFGSGTRLTVV.

The chain is built from TRBV6-1 and TRBJ1-6; D is perhaps TRBD1 (5 bases). The CDR3 contains 14 residues. V lost 1 base to trimming and J lost 8 bases, with 9 bases between them. Germline lookup yields CDR1 MNHNS and CDR2 SASEGT. Here the CDR3 DNA reads TGTGCCAGCAGTGAAGGACAGATCTATTCACCCCTCCACTTT. The encoded protein is CASSEGQIYSPLHF.

This clone was counted a few times. The chain has TRBV5-4 and TRBJ1-6; possibly TRBD1 for D (6 bases). This CDR3 contains 15 residues. V was cut by 4 bases and J by 6 bases, with 14 bases left in between. CDR1 and CDR2 (germline): SGHNT, YYREEE (reference sequence). CDR3 coding DNA: TGTGCCAGCAGCCGAGGGGGGGATCCTAATTCACCCCTCCACTTT. The encoded protein is CASSRGGDPNSPLHF.

The CDR3 nucleotides read TGTGCCAGTAGTATTTGGTGGGGGGTTAACACCGGGGAGCTGTTTTTT. Its protein product is CASSIWWGVNTGELFF. This chain links TRBV19 with TRBJ2-2, with a weak D call TRBD2 (6 bases). Germline V gene sequence: CDR1 LNHDA, CDR2 SQIVND (reference sequence). The CDR3 consists of 16 residues. With 3 bases removed from V and 2 bases from J, the gap between germline ends came to 13 bases. Filled out from reference TRBV19 and TRBJ2-2, the complete variable domain reads DGGITQSPKYLFRKEGQNVTLSCEQNLNHDAMYWYRQDPGQGLRLIYYSQIVNDFQKGDIAEGYSVSREKKESFPLTVTSAQKNPTAFYLCASSIWWGVNTGELFFGEGSRLTVL.

The chain employs TRBV9 and TRBJ1-1; D call uncertain. The CDR3 contains 16 residues. Trimming took 0 bases from V and 2 from J, leaving 14 bases between them. Germline V gene data show CDR1 as SGDLS and CDR2 as YYNGEE. The chain's CDR3 is CASSVVQRGDNTEAFF. DNA for the CDR3: TGTGCCAGCAGCGTAGTACAACGGGGAGACAACACTGAAGCTTTCTTT.

The chain carries TRBV5-6 and TRBJ1-3, with D possibly TRBD1 on 6 matching bases. Trimming took off 10 bases at V and 3 bases at J, with 11 bases between the two ends. The germline V gene has CDR1 SGHDT and CDR2 YYEEEE. The CDR3 has 12 amino acids. The DNA of the CDR3 is TGTGCCTCCCAGGGGCATGGAAACACCATATATTTT. Encoded protein: CASQGHGNTIYF.

The chain combines TRBV6-1 with TRBJ2-7; 7 nucleotides agree with TRBD2. V shed 3 bases, J shed 0 bases, and the junction held 11 bases outside the gene matches. Per the germline V gene, CDR1 is MNHNS and CDR2 is SASEGT. The CDR3 is 17 residues long. The CDR3 DNA is TGTGCCAGCAGTGACCGACTGGGCGGCGGGGGCTCCTACGAGCAGTACTTC. The encoded protein is CASSDRLGGGGSYEQYF.